This TCR beta chain comes out of a study of blood T cells in healthy people across ages. Primed by a sample-barcoded 5' primer and a J-beta primer mix, a second PCR proceeded for 7 to 11 cycles. Every sample produced at least 2.5 million CDR3-containing paired-end reads. TCRdb re-called the 5' RACE reads with MiXCR, one entry per CDR3 protein. The table shows hundreds of thousands of distinct CDR3 sequences, with about 43% occurring only once. This clonotype was picked up a small number of times. The CDR3 consists of 15 residues. The germline V and J ends were trimmed by 5 bases and 0 bases, with 11 bases remaining between them.

This clonotype was obtained from an elderly man in good health. The specimen was blood. V is TRBV12-3 or TRBV12-4 and J is TRBJ1-3, with D unresolved. The CDR3 sequence: CASSPDRYSGNTIYF. The CDR3, as DNA: TGTGCCAGCAGTCCGGACCGGTACTCTGGAAACACCATATATTTT.